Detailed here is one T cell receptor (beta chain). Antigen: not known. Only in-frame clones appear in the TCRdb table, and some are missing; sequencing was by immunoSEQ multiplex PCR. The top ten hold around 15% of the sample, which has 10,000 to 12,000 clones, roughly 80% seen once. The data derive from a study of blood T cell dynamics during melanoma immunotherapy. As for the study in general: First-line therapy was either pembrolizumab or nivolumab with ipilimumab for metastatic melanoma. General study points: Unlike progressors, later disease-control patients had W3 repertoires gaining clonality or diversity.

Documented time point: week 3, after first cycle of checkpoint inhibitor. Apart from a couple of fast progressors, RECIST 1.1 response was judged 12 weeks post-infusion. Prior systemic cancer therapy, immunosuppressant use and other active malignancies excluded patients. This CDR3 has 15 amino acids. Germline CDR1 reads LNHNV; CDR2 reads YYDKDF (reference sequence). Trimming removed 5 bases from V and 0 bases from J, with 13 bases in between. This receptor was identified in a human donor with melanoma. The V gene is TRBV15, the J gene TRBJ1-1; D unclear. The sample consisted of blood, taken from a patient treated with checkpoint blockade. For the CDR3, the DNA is TGTGCCACCAGCTGGTTTGGCCTACTGAACACTGAAGCTTTCTTT. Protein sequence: CATSWFGLLNTEAFF.